The 3 T cell receptor beta chains in this list originate from one sample, sequenced in a study of T-cell memory formation after mild COVID-19. TCRdb analysed the 5' RACE reads with MiXCR anew, one entry per CDR3 protein. The sample contains about 350,000 distinct CDR3 sequences, roughly 13% of which appear only once. The material sequenced was PBMCs or a T cell subset sorted from them (not recorded which). The receptors originated from a young man who had mild COVID-19 (a few samples of this study predate the infection). Cell type and time point are not known.

This clonotype was found many times. The chain recombines TRBV5-1 with TRBJ1-6, with a tentative D call TRBD1 (6 bases). The germline V and J ends were trimmed by 3 bases and 7 bases, with 17 bases remaining between them. This CDR3 spans 16 amino acids. The germline V gene encodes CDR1 SGHRS and CDR2 YFSETQ. The CDR3 here is CASSSWDTIGNSPLHF. DNA for the CDR3: TGCGCCAGCAGCTCCTGGGACACGATCGGGAATTCACCCCTCCACTTT.

This clonotype has just a few counts. The CDR3 sequence is CASSPDPGQGGYEQYF. DNA for the CDR3: TGCGCCAGCAGCCCCGACCCGGGACAGGGGGGATACGAGCAGTACTTC. The gene calls are TRBV5-1 and TRBJ2-7, with 11 bases fitting TRBD1. This CDR3 has 16 residues. Germline V gene sequence: CDR1 SGHRS, CDR2 YFSETQ. V was clipped by 4 bases and J by 4 bases; unmatched bases: 10.

The table lists this clonotype with many counts. The chain is built from TRBV25-1 and TRBJ2-3, with D tentatively TRBD2 (5 bases). The V gene's germline CDR1 is MGHDK and CDR2 SYGVNS. This CDR3 is built from 12 residues. V lost 6 bases to trimming and J lost 8 bases, with 12 bases between them. CDR3 protein: CASSPSSGTQYF. CDR3 nucleotide sequence: TGTGCCAGCAGCCCCTCCAGCGGTACGCAGTATTTT.